This TCR beta chain was sequenced in a study of beta chain features in type 1 diabetes. General study findings and limits: Shorter TCRB CDR3s, moderately but significantly so, were found in Type 1 diabetes patients in all four CD4+ subsets. VDJ junctions from patients with type 1 diabetes contained fewer insertions and more deletions. Still unanswered here is whether HLA type influences TCRB rearrangement.

The investigators reverse transcribed all of the isolated RNA, so they sequenced expressed TCRB transcripts. Clones were sequenced by immunoSEQ multiplex PCR, and TCRdb holds only the in-frame ones, with some missing. The sample lists some 110,000 clones; roughly 17% were seen once. Trimming took off 4 bases at V and 4 bases at J, with 19 bases between the two ends. The CDR3 length is 16 residues. Germline V lookup: CDR1 SGHAT, CDR2 FQNNGV. Turning to this clone: The antigen is undetermined.

Sorting with CD45RO/CCR7/CD25/CD127/CD95/CD27 yielded naive, central memory, regulatory and stem-like memory CD4+ cells. Sequencing used central memory CD4+ T cells from blood. This sequence originates from a man younger than 40 with type 1 diabetes. This chain uses TRBV11-2 with TRBJ1-2; tentatively, D is TRBD1 (5 bases). This chain's CDR3 is CASSSLRGQGAYGYTF. The CDR3 DNA reads TGTGCCAGCAGCTCCCTCCGAGGGCAGGGAGCCTATGGCTACACCTTC.